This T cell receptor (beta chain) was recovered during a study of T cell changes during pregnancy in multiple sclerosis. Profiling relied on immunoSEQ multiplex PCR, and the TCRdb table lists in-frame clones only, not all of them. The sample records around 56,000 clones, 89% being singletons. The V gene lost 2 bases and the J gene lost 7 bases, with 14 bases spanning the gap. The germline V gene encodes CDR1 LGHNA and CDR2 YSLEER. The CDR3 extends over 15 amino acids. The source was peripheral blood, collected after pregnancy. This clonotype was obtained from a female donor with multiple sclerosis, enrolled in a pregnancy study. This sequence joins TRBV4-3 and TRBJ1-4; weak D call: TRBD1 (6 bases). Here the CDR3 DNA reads TGCGCCAGCAGCCAACACAGGGATCTGGGTGAAAAACTGTTTTTT. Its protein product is CASSQHRDLGEKLFF.